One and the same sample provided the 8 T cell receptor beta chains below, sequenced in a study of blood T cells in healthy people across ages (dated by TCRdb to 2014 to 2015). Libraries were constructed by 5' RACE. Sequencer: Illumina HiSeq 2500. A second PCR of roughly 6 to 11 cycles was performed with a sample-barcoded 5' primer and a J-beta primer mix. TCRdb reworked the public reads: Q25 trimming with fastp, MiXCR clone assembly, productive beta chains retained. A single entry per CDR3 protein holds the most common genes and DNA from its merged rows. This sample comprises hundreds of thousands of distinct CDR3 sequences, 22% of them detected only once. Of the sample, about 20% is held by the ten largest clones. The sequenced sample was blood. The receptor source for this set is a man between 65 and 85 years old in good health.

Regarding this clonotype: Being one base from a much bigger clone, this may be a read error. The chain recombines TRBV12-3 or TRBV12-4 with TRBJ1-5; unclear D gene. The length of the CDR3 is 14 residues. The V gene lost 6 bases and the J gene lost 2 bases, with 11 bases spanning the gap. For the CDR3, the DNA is TGTGCCAGCAGCGACGGTCCTGGCAATCAGCCCCAGCATTTT. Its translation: CASSDGPGNQPQHF.

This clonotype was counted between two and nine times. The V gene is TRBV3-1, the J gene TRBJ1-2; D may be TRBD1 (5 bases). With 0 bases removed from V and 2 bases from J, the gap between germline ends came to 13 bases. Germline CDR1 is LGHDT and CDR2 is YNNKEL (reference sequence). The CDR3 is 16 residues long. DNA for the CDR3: TGTGCCAGCAGCCAAGAGTTCTGGCAGGGAAACTATGGCTACACCTTC. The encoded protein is CASSQEFWQGNYGYTF.

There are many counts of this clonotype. CDR3 DNA: TGTGCCAGCAGCCCCGGGCCAGGGCCTGAAGCTTTCTTT. Its protein is CASSPGPGPEAFF. The genes are TRBV7-9 and TRBJ1-1, with D possibly TRBD1 on 5 matching bases. Germline CDR1 and CDR2: SEHNR and FQNEAQ (reference sequence). V was shortened by 5 bases and J by 6 bases, with 13 bases between the two germline ends. The CDR3 covers 13 residues.

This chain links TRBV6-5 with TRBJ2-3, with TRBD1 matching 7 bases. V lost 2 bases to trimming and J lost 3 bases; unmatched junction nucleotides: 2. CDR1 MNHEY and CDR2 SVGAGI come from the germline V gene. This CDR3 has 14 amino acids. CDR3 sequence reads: CASSYDRVTDTQYF. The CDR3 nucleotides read TGTGCCAGCAGTTACGACAGGGTGACAGATACGCAGTATTTT.

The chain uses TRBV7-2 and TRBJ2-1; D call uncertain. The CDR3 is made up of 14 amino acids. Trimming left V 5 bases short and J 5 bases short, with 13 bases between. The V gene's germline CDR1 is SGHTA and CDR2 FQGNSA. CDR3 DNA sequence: TGTGCCAGCAGCCGACGGCCAAATAACAATGAGCAGTTCTTC. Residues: CASSRRPNNNEQFF.

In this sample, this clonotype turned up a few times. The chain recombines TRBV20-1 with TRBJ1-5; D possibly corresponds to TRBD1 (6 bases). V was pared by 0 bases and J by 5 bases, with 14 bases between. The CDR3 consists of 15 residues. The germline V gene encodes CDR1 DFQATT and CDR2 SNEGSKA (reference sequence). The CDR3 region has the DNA TGCAGTGCTAGAGATCGGGGGCCTTCTTATCAGCCCCAGCATTTT. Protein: CSARDRGPSYQPQHF.

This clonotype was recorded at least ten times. The CDR3 here is CASSESRAHEQYF. The CDR3 nucleotides are TGCGCCAGCAGTGAGTCCAGGGCTCACGAGCAGTACTTC. This chain uses TRBV10-1 with TRBJ2-5, with D perhaps TRBD1 (5 bases). The end of the DNA aligns better with TRBJ2-7, so the J call may be wrong. There are 13 residues in the CDR3. Germline V gene data show CDR1 as WNHNN and CDR2 as SYGVQD (reference sequence).

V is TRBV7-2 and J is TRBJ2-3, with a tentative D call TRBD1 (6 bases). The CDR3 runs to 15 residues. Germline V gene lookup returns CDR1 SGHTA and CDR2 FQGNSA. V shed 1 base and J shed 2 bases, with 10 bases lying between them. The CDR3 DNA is TGTGCCAGCAGCTTAGAACAGGGATACACAGATACGCAGTATTTT. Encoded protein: CASSLEQGYTDTQYF.